This is a list of T cell receptor beta chains from one sample in a study of neurological immune-mediated disorders. Using its own MiXCR run on the 5' RACE reads, TCRdb lists one record per CDR3 protein. The repertoire holds some 87,000 distinct CDR3 sequences, with 5% to 6.5% as singletons. Sequences were obtained from PBMCs. The origin of the receptors is a woman aged 55-70 years with multiple sclerosis. The CDR3 runs from the conserved cysteine through the conserved F or W. Fields, in order: J gene, D gene, V gene, clone size, CDR3 protein, CDR3 DNA. D genes are given only for firm matches. Not all rows give a size; the values are once, few, many and, for expanded clones, a class.

J gene: TRBJ1-4
D gene: TRBD1
V gene: TRBV5-5
clone size: NA
CDR3 protein: CASSSTGEGEKLFF
CDR3 DNA: TGTGCCAGCAGCTCGACAGGGGAAGGTGAAAAACTGTTTTTT

J gene: TRBJ2-7
D gene: TRBD2
V gene: TRBV27
clone size: many
CDR3 protein: CASSRTSGGGEQYF
CDR3 DNA: TGTGCCAGCAGCCGCACTAGCGGGGGCGGCGAGCAGTACTTC

J gene: TRBJ2-5
D gene: TRBD2
V gene: TRBV20-1
clone size: many
CDR3 protein: CSARDPSGFPETQYF
CDR3 DNA: TGCAGTGCTAGAGATCCTAGCGGGTTTCCGGAGACCCAGTACTTC

J gene: TRBJ1-2
D gene: TRBD1
V gene: TRBV4-2
clone size: many
CDR3 protein: CASSQDQVTGDGYTF
CDR3 DNA: TGTGCCAGCAGCCAAGATCAAGTGACAGGGGATGGCTACACCTTC

J gene: TRBJ2-1
D gene: NA
V gene: TRBV5-1
clone size: many
CDR3 protein: CASSLDVRSSYNEQFF
CDR3 DNA: TGCGCCAGCAGCTTGGATGTCAGGAGCTCCTACAATGAGCAGTTCTTC

J gene: TRBJ1-1
D gene: NA
V gene: TRBV5-1
clone size: many
CDR3 protein: CASKLDTQSGTEAFF
CDR3 DNA: TGCGCCAGCAAGCTAGACACTCAGAGTGGCACTGAAGCTTTCTTT

J gene: TRBJ1-5
D gene: NA
V gene: TRBV12-3/TRBV12-4
clone size: many
CDR3 protein: CASSLSEGGNQPQHF
CDR3 DNA: TGTGCCAGCAGTTTATCCGAGGGTGGCAATCAGCCCCAGCATTTT

J gene: TRBJ2-1
D gene: TRBD1
V gene: TRBV5-1
clone size: many
CDR3 protein: CASSPDRGLFDEQFF
CDR3 DNA: TGCGCCAGCAGCCCTGACAGGGGGCTTTTTGATGAGCAGTTCTTC

J gene: TRBJ2-5
D gene: NA
V gene: TRBV24-1
clone size: many
CDR3 protein: CATSDSTATGGNQETQYF
CDR3 DNA: TGTGCCACCAGTGATTCGACGGCGACGGGGGGCAATCAAGAGACCCAGTACTTC

J gene: TRBJ1-4
D gene: NA
V gene: TRBV5-1
clone size: many
CDR3 protein: CASSLRAGTTNEKLFF
CDR3 DNA: TGCGCCAGCAGCTTGCGTGCGGGGACAACTAATGAAAAACTGTTTTTT

J gene: TRBJ2-5
D gene: TRBD2
V gene: TRBV3-1
clone size: many
CDR3 protein: CASSQVSGTSQETQYF
CDR3 DNA: TGTGCCAGCAGCCAAGTATCCGGGACTAGCCAAGAGACCCAGTACTTC

J gene: TRBJ2-7
D gene: NA
V gene: TRBV21-1
clone size: few
CDR3 protein: CASSKAQEVAGGQPYEQYF
CDR3 DNA: TGTGCCAGCAGCAAAGCGCAGGAGGTAGCGGGGGGCCAACCCTACGAGCAGTACTTC

J gene: TRBJ2-2
D gene: TRBD2
V gene: TRBV5-1
clone size: many
CDR3 protein: CASSPPLASGAGELFF
CDR3 DNA: TGCGCCAGCAGCCCCCCTTTGGCTAGCGGGGCCGGGGAGCTGTTTTTT

J gene: TRBJ1-1
D gene: NA
V gene: TRBV5-1
clone size: many
CDR3 protein: CASSLAGDREAFF
CDR3 DNA: TGCGCCAGCAGCTTGGCAGGGGATAGAGAAGCTTTCTTT

J gene: TRBJ2-5
D gene: NA
V gene: TRBV5-1
clone size: many
CDR3 protein: CASSFGGGSETQYF
CDR3 DNA: TGCGCCAGCAGCTTCGGTGGGGGCTCGGAGACCCAGTACTTC

J gene: TRBJ2-1
D gene: TRBD1
V gene: TRBV19
clone size: many
CDR3 protein: CASSSTGTGRNEQFF
CDR3 DNA: TGTGCCAGTAGTTCAACCGGGACAGGGCGGAATGAGCAGTTCTTC

J gene: TRBJ2-7
D gene: NA
V gene: TRBV5-1
clone size: many
CDR3 protein: CASSFGTTYEQYF
CDR3 DNA: TGCGCCAGCAGCTTCGGGACAACCTACGAGCAGTACTTC

J gene: TRBJ2-2
D gene: TRBD1
V gene: TRBV20-1
clone size: NA
CDR3 protein: CSARALMGQGATGELFF
CDR3 DNA: TGCAGTGCTAGAGCCCTGATGGGACAGGGTGCCACCGGGGAGCTGTTTTTT

J gene: TRBJ1-1
D gene: NA
V gene: TRBV20-1
clone size: many
CDR3 protein: CSAPVHGGGGAFF
CDR3 DNA: TGCAGTGCCCCAGTTCATGGGGGCGGCGGGGCTTTCTTT

J gene: TRBJ1-2
D gene: NA
V gene: TRBV5-1
clone size: many
CDR3 protein: CASSLATTDYGYTF
CDR3 DNA: TGCGCCAGCAGCTTAGCTACGACAGACTATGGCTACACCTTC

J gene: TRBJ2-1
D gene: TRBD2
V gene: TRBV10-3
clone size: many
CDR3 protein: CAITGLAGGKSSYNEQFF
CDR3 DNA: TGTGCCATCACAGGACTAGCGGGGGGGAAGAGCTCCTACAATGAGCAGTTCTTC

J gene: TRBJ2-7
D gene: TRBD2
V gene: TRBV5-1
clone size: many
CDR3 protein: CASSWGGASSYEQYF
CDR3 DNA: TGCGCCAGCAGCTGGGGAGGGGCCAGCTCCTACGAGCAGTACTTC

J gene: TRBJ2-7
D gene: NA
V gene: TRBV12-3/TRBV12-4
clone size: many
CDR3 protein: CASSLVGGRLSYEQYF
CDR3 DNA: TGTGCCAGCAGTTTAGTAGGCGGCAGGCTTTCCTACGAGCAGTACTTC

J gene: TRBJ1-2
D gene: NA
V gene: TRBV11-2
clone size: many
CDR3 protein: CASSVGYRVYYTF
CDR3 DNA: TGTGCCAGCAGCGTGGGATACAGGGTGTACTACACCTTC

J gene: TRBJ2-6
D gene: NA
V gene: TRBV15
clone size: many
CDR3 protein: CATSRGGFSGANVLTF
CDR3 DNA: TGTGCCACCAGCAGAGGGGGGTTCTCTGGGGCCAACGTCCTGACTTTC

J gene: TRBJ1-2
D gene: NA
V gene: TRBV24-1
clone size: many
CDR3 protein: CATSRSSDPGMAPRGYTF
CDR3 DNA: TGTGCCACCAGTAGGTCATCTGATCCAGGGATGGCTCCTCGGGGCTACACCTTC

J gene: TRBJ1-5
D gene: TRBD1
V gene: TRBV7-8
clone size: many
CDR3 protein: CASSSPTGALQPQHF
CDR3 DNA: TGTGCCAGCAGCAGCCCGACAGGGGCTTTACAGCCCCAGCATTTT

J gene: TRBJ2-6
D gene: NA
V gene: TRBV20-1
clone size: NA
CDR3 protein: CSAREGEKSGANVLTF
CDR3 DNA: TGCAGTGCTAGAGAGGGGGAGAAGTCTGGGGCCAACGTCCTGACTTTC

J gene: TRBJ2-5
D gene: TRBD2
V gene: TRBV27
clone size: many
CDR3 protein: CASSLSGTSGGGQYF
CDR3 DNA: TGTGCCAGCAGTTTATCGGGGACTAGCGGGGGGGGACAGTACTTC

J gene: TRBJ2-5
D gene: NA
V gene: TRBV5-1
clone size: many
CDR3 protein: CASSRTSGRETQYF
CDR3 DNA: TGCGCCAGCAGCCGAACCTCAGGTCGGGAGACCCAGTACTTC

J gene: TRBJ1-2
D gene: TRBD1
V gene: TRBV5-1
clone size: many
CDR3 protein: CASSPGGQLYGYTF
CDR3 DNA: TGCGCCAGCAGCCCCGGGGGACAGCTCTATGGCTACACCTTC

J gene: TRBJ1-2
D gene: TRBD1
V gene: TRBV5-1
clone size: many
CDR3 protein: CASSWGQGLTDGYTF
CDR3 DNA: TGCGCCAGCAGCTGGGGACAGGGGCTTACTGATGGCTACACCTTC

J gene: TRBJ1-3
D gene: NA
V gene: TRBV20-1
clone size: many
CDR3 protein: CSARRAGRARGSGNTIYF
CDR3 DNA: TGCAGTGCTAGGCGCGCAGGGAGGGCGCGAGGCTCTGGAAACACCATATATTTT

J gene: TRBJ2-1
D gene: TRBD1
V gene: TRBV6-6
clone size: many
CDR3 protein: CASSYSQGASYNEQFF
CDR3 DNA: TGTGCCAGCAGTTACTCACAGGGGGCCTCCTACAATGAGCAGTTCTTC

J gene: TRBJ2-6
D gene: NA
V gene: TRBV15
clone size: many
CDR3 protein: CATSRDGHGTGSSSGANVLTF
CDR3 DNA: TGTGCCACCAGCAGAGACGGGCATGGAACAGGGAGCAGCTCTGGGGCCAACGTCCTGACTTTC

J gene: TRBJ1-5
D gene: NA
V gene: TRBV20-1
clone size: many
CDR3 protein: CSARASGSNQPQHF
CDR3 DNA: TGCAGTGCTAGAGCAAGCGGATCGAATCAGCCCCAGCATTTT

J gene: TRBJ1-5
D gene: NA
V gene: TRBV28
clone size: many
CDR3 protein: CASSQTGPENQPQHF
CDR3 DNA: TGTGCCAGCAGTCAGACAGGTCCGGAGAATCAGCCCCAGCATTTT

J gene: TRBJ2-1
D gene: TRBD1
V gene: TRBV24-1
clone size: many
CDR3 protein: CATSDAQGANYNEQFF
CDR3 DNA: TGTGCCACCAGTGATGCGCAGGGGGCCAACTACAATGAGCAGTTCTTC

J gene: TRBJ2-7
D gene: NA
V gene: TRBV12-3/TRBV12-4
clone size: many
CDR3 protein: CASLGNLAEQYF
CDR3 DNA: TGTGCCAGCCTAGGGAATCTCGCCGAGCAGTACTTC

J gene: TRBJ2-7
D gene: TRBD1
V gene: TRBV6-1
clone size: NA
CDR3 protein: CASRGTASSYEQYF
CDR3 DNA: TGTGCCAGCAGGGGGACAGCTAGCTCCTACGAGCAGTACTTC

J gene: TRBJ2-7
D gene: NA
V gene: TRBV5-6
clone size: many
CDR3 protein: CASSLFQADSYEQYF
CDR3 DNA: TGTGCCAGCAGCTTGTTCCAGGCGGATTCCTACGAGCAGTACTTC